The 23 T cell receptor beta chains given below trace back to one sample, sequenced in a study of OX40 agonist ivuxolimab in advanced cancers. Generated by immunoSEQ multiplex PCR, the TCRdb table keeps only in-frame clones and is missing some. The sample has roughly 10,000 clones, about 66% seen once. The starting material was CD4+ or CD8+ T cells sorted from blood, obtained in a trial of the OX40 agonist ivuxolimab. The receptor source for this set is an adult with an advanced solid tumor such as melanoma, head and neck, liver or kidney cancer.

The genes are TRBV4-1 and TRBJ1-5; D remains ambiguous. This CDR3 spans 15 amino acids. Germline CDR1 and CDR2: MGHRA and YSYEKL. Trimming stripped 2 bases from V and 0 bases from J, with 8 bases between. In DNA form, the CDR3 reads TGCGCCAGCAGCCAAACCTGGGGTAGCAATCAGCCCCAGCATTTT. Translating it yields CASSQTWGSNQPQHF.

The chain employs TRBV11-3 and TRBJ2-1; the match to TRBD1 covers 7 bases. CDR1 SGHNT and CDR2 YENEEA come from the germline V gene. The CDR3 totals 14 residues. After removal of 8 bases from V and 3 bases from J, the junction contained 7 bases not matched to a gene. For the CDR3, the DNA is TGTGCCAGCGGTCCAGGGGGAAGCTACAATGAGCAGTTCTTC. As protein: CASGPGGSYNEQFF.

CDR3 region: CASSPLGVSNTEAFF. The CDR3 bases are TGTGCCAGCAGCCCTTTAGGGGTCTCGAACACTGAAGCTTTCTTT. This chain links TRBV5-6 with TRBJ1-1; D perhaps matches TRBD1 (5 bases). CDR3 length equals 15 residues. Germline CDR1 is SGHDT and CDR2 is YYEEEE. V lost 4 bases and J 1 base, leaving 14 bases between the germline ends.

The chain couples TRBV20-1 to TRBJ1-2, with a possible D match to TRBD1 (5 bases). V lost 6 bases and J lost 10, with 9 bases in between. CDR3 length: 9 amino acids. Germline V gene lookup returns CDR1 DFQATT and CDR2 SNEGSKA (reference sequence). In nucleotides, the CDR3 is TGCAGTGCCAGGGAGTACTACACCTTC. This sequence encodes CSAREYYTF.

This clone was detected only once. V usage is TRBV19 and J usage is TRBJ2-1; 10 positions agree with TRBD2. Trimming cost V 8 bases and J 2 bases; bases outside gene matches: 0. The CDR3 runs to 13 residues. Looked up from germline, CDR1 is LNHDA and CDR2 is SQIVND (reference sequence). The CDR3 is CASLAGAYNEQFF. CDR3 DNA sequence: TGTGCCAGTCTAGCGGGAGCCTACAATGAGCAGTTCTTC.

In this sample, this clone turned up a few times. This chain uses TRBV20-1 with TRBJ1-1; D gene uncertain. CDR1 DFQATT and CDR2 SNEGSKA come from the germline V gene (reference sequence). Trimming shortened V by 0 bases and J by 5 bases, and 4 bases separated the two germline ends. The CDR3 is 11 amino acids. The CDR3 region is CSAREGTEAFF. The CDR3 region has the DNA TGCAGTGCTAGAGAGGGAACTGAAGCTTTCTTT.

This clone was seen a few times. The chain has TRBV2 and TRBJ2-1; 10 bases map to TRBD1. This CDR3 contains 14 residues. Germline V gene data show CDR1 as SNHLY and CDR2 as FYNNEI. V gave up 1 base and J gave up 12 bases; unmatched junction bases: 6. The DNA for the CDR3 is TGTGCCAGCAGTGAAGGGGGGACAGGGGCCCGGCAGTTCTTC. It specifies CASSEGGTGARQFF.

This chain connects TRBV28 to TRBJ1-4; D remains unclear. V was pared by 3 bases and J by 14 bases, with 10 bases between. Germline CDR1 and CDR2: MDHEN and SYDVKM. The CDR3 covers 11 residues. CDR3 residues: CASSFGRSLFF. The CDR3 DNA is TGTGCCAGCAGTTTCGGGAGAAGCCTGTTTTTT.

The chain is built from TRBV14 and TRBJ1-1, with a possible D match to TRBD1 (5 bases). Trimming left V 3 bases short and J 5 bases short, with 13 bases between. Germline-derived CDR1 and CDR2 are SGHDN and FVKESK. The CDR3 contains 14 residues. Written as DNA, the CDR3 is TGTGCCAGCAGCCAGGGAGGGGCTCGGACTGAAGCTTTCTTT. It codes for CASSQGGARTEAFF.

This clone was observed a handful of times. The rearrangement uses TRBV4-3 and TRBJ2-7, with a possible D match to TRBD2 (5 bases). The CDR3 has 15 residues. The germline gives CDR1 LGHNA, CDR2 YSLEER. The V end lost 0 bases, the J end lost 0 bases, and 9 bases lay between the germline ends. The CDR3 is CASSQEEGSSYEQYF. In DNA, the CDR3 is TGCGCCAGCAGCCAAGAGGAAGGGAGCTCCTACGAGCAGTACTTC.

Notes on this clone: At one end the junction does not follow the germline gene, possibly because of a read error. This chain connects TRBV7-7 to TRBJ2-6, with 8 positions matching TRBD1. CDR3 length equals 18 residues. The germline gives CDR1 SSHAT, CDR2 FNYEAQ (reference sequence). The CDR3 is CASSPWTGPPSGANVLTF. The CDR3 region has the DNA TGTGCTAGCAGCCCCTGGACAGGGCCGCCCTCTGGGGCCAACGTCCTGACTTTC.

This clone counts as large. The chain employs TRBV2 and TRBJ2-3; D is possibly TRBD1 or TRBD2 (5 bases each). V shed 8 bases and J shed 2 bases, with 17 bases lying between them. The germline CDR1 and CDR2 sequences are SNHLY and FYNNEI. The CDR3 sequence is 15 residues long. DNA for the CDR3: TGTGCCAGCTACGCGACGGGGCACTCCACAGATACGCAGTATTTT. This encodes CASYATGHSTDTQYF.

This clone was seen only a few times. In DNA form, the CDR3 reads TGTGCCAGCAGCTCCCGGGACGGAACCTACAATGAGCAGTTCTTC. It yields the protein CASSSRDGTYNEQFF. The chain recombines TRBV7-6 with TRBJ2-1, with D perhaps given as TRBD1 or TRBD2 (5 bases each). The germline CDR1 and CDR2 sequences are SGHVS and FNYEAQ. With 4 bases removed from V and 2 bases from J, the gap between germline ends came to 12 bases. The CDR3 runs to 15 residues.

The CDR3 bases are TGTGCCAGCAGGCGCGGGCAGGGCCTACAAGAGACCCAGTACTTC. This translates into CASRRGQGLQETQYF. The rearrangement links TRBV28 to TRBJ2-5, with D perhaps assigned TRBD1 or TRBD2 (5 bases each). Deletions cut 6 bases from V and 2 bases from J, with 16 bases between. CDR3 size: 15 residues. Germline V gene lookup returns CDR1 MDHEN and CDR2 SYDVKM.

This clone has a handful of counts. The rearrangement uses TRBV19 and TRBJ2-7, with D tentatively TRBD1 (6 bases). This CDR3 is 14 amino acids long. The ends were cut back, 5 bases at V and 0 bases at J, with 11 bases in the middle. The germline gives CDR1 LNHDA, CDR2 SQIVND (reference sequence). DNA of the CDR3: TGTGCCAGTAGTGCGGACAGAAGCTCCTACGAGCAGTACTTC. Translation gives CASSADRSSYEQYF. Full variable domain (outside the CDR3, taken from reference TRBV19 and TRBJ2-7): DGGITQSPKYLFRKEGQNVTLSCEQNLNHDAMYWYRQDPGQGLRLIYYSQIVNDFQKGDIAEGYSVSREKKESFPLTVTSAQKNPTAFYLCASSADRSSYEQYFGPGTRLTVT.

The V gene is TRBV7-9, the J gene TRBJ2-4; 10 nucleotides align to TRBD1. The ends lost 2 bases at V and 1 base at J; junction bases unmatched: 2. The germline V gene encodes CDR1 SEHNR and CDR2 FQNEAQ (reference sequence). This CDR3 is built from 16 residues. CDR3 in DNA: TGTGCCAGCAGCTTATTGGGACAGGGGGCCAAAAACATTCAGTACTTC. Its translation: CASSLLGQGAKNIQYF.

The chain links TRBV29-1 to TRBJ1-2, with D unclear. The CDR3 has 12 amino acids. V was pared by 0 bases and J by 4 bases, with 6 bases between. Germline CDR1 is SQVTM and CDR2 is ANQGSEA. The CDR3 spells CSVEDLSYGYTF. CDR3 DNA: TGCAGCGTTGAAGATCTGTCCTATGGCTACACCTTC. Full variable domain (rest looked up from reference TRBV29-1 and TRBJ1-2): SAVISQKPSRDICQRGTSLTIQCQVDSQVTMMFWYRQQPGQSLTLIATANQGSEATYESGFVIDKFPISRPNLTFSTLTVSNMSPEDSSIYLCSVEDLSYGYTFGSGTRLTVV.

The gene calls are TRBV4-1 and TRBJ2-1, with 8 bases identical to TRBD2. Germline assignment: CDR1 MGHRA and CDR2 YSYEKL. This CDR3 has 16 amino acids. The junction had 6 bases not matched to a gene; V was cut back by 4 bases and J by 1 base. CDR3 sequence reads: CASSLRGGGSYNEQFF. The CDR3 DNA reads as TGCGCCAGCAGCCTACGGGGCGGGGGGTCCTACAATGAGCAGTTCTTC.

This clone is deemed medium-sized. The gene calls are TRBV19 and TRBJ2-1; weak D call: TRBD1 (6 bases). Trimming pared 5 bases from V and 3 bases from J, leaving 14 bases between. The germline CDR1 and CDR2 sequences are LNHDA and SQIVND (reference sequence). This CDR3 comprises 15 residues. This chain's CDR3 is CASSATGGSYNEQFF. The CDR3, as DNA: TGTGCCAGTAGTGCGACAGGAGGTAGCTACAATGAGCAGTTCTTC. Supplemented by reference TRBV19 and TRBJ2-1, the full variable domain reads DGGITQSPKYLFRKEGQNVTLSCEQNLNHDAMYWYRQDPGQGLRLIYYSQIVNDFQKGDIAEGYSVSREKKESFPLTVTSAQKNPTAFYLCASSATGGSYNEQFFGPGTRLTVL.

The rearrangement links TRBV27 to TRBJ1-1; D is uncertain. The CDR3 sequence is 15 residues long. Germline V lookup: CDR1 MNHEY, CDR2 SMNVEV (reference sequence). Trimming removed 7 bases at V and 8 bases at J, with 23 bases between. The CDR3 region has the DNA TGTGCCAGCAATACAATGGACGGCCACGGAGGAGAAGCTTTCTTT. Translating gives CASNTMDGHGGEAFF.

This clone was recorded only once. The chain employs TRBV4-2 and TRBJ2-3; the match to TRBD2 covers 10 bases. The length of the CDR3 is 15 residues. V trimming: 0 bases; J trimming: 4 bases; junction bases outside the gene matches: 1. Germline V gives CDR1 LGHNA, CDR2 YNFKEQ. For the CDR3, the DNA is TGTGCCAGCAGCCAAGAAGCGGGGGGGCCAGATACGCAGTATTTT. Amino acid sequence: CASSQEAGGPDTQYF.

The V gene is TRBV7-8, the J gene TRBJ1-2; D not resolved. This CDR3 contains 14 residues. Germline values: CDR1 SGHVS, CDR2 FQNEAQ. The V and J ends lost 1 base and 5 bases respectively, with 11 bases between them. The chain's CDR3 is CASSLGSAGYGYTF. The CDR3 DNA sequence: TGTGCCAGCAGCTTAGGAAGCGCGGGGTATGGCTACACCTTC.

This rearrangement joins TRBV5-1 to TRBJ2-1, with D hard to call. The CDR3 sequence is 14 residues long. Germline CDR1 and CDR2: SGHRS and YFSETQ. V lost 7 bases, J lost 5 bases, and 16 bases lay in between. The CDR3 sequence: CASSPPGSNNEQFF. CDR3 coding DNA: TGCGCCAGCTCCCCCCCGGGTAGCAACAATGAGCAGTTCTTC.